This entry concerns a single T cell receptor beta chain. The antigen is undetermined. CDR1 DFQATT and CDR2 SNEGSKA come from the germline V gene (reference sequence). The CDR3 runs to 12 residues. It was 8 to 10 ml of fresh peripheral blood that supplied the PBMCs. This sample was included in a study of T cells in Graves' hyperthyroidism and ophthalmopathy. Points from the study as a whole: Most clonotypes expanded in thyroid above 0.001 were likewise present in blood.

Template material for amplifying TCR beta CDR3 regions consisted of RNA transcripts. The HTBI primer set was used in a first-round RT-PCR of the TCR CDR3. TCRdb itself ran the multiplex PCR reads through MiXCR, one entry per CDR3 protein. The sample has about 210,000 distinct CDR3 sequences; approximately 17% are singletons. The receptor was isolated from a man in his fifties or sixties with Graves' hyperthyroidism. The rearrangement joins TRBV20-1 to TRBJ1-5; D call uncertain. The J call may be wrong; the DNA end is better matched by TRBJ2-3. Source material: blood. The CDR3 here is CSARDPNQPQYF. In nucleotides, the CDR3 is TGCAGTGCTAGAGATCCCAATCAGCCCCAGTATTTT.